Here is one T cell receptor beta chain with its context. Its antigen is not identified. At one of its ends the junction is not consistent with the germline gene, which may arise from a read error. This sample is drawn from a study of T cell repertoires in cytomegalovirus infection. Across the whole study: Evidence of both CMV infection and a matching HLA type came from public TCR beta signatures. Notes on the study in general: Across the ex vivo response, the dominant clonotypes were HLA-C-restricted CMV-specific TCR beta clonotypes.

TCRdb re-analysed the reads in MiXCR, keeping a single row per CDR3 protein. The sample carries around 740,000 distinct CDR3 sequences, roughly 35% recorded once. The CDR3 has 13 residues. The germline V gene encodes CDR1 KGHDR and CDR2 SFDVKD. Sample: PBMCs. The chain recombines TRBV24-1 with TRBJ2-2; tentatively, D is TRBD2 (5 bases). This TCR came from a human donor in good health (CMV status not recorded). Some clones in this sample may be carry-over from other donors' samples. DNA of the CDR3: TGTGCCACCAGTGATCTCGGATCCGGGGAGCTGTTATTT. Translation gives CATSDLGSGELLF.